What follows describes a single TCR beta chain. Its antigen is still unknown. The ends were cut back, 5 bases at V and 0 bases at J, with 8 bases in the middle. CDR1 is MGHDK and CDR2 is SYGVNS in the germline V gene. The CDR3 totals 14 residues. The sample originates from a study of cytomegalovirus exposure and HLA in healthy donors. Study-wide background: Early released data had about 85 million unique TCRs, all coming from HLA-typed donors. Study-level points and caveats: With further analysis later on, most CMV-associated TCR beta chains appeared HLA-restricted. A later analysis reported that several of the most significant clusters appeared to be linked to common viral pathogens, among them Epstein-Barr virus.

A multiplex PCR was run with 60 Vbeta primers and 13 Jbeta primers. Repertoires were generated with immunoSEQ multiplex PCR, while TCRdb's copy carries only in-frame clones and drops some. The sample consists of around 140,000 clones, roughly 76% of them appearing once. V and J are TRBV25-1 and TRBJ2-1; perhaps TRBD1 as D (6 bases). The sequence came from a woman in her 30s in good health and CMV-seronegative. The material sequenced was PBMCs. CDR3 loop: CASSPRGSYNEQFF. The CDR3 DNA is TGTGCCAGCAGTCCCAGGGGCTCCTACAATGAGCAGTTCTTC.